Listed below are T cell receptor beta chains from one sample, sequenced in a study of T cell responses to AZD1222 COVID-19 vaccine. The protocol was immunoSEQ multiplex PCR, while the TCRdb copy is restricted to in-frame clones and leaves out a portion. The profile shows approximately 130,000 clones, approximately 90% of them singletons. The sequenced sample was peripheral blood, obtained on day 0 of AZD1222 vaccination. The receptors originated from an adult in good health. Both conserved end residues are part of each CDR3. Each record gives: clone size, J gene, D gene, V gene, CDR3 protein, CDR3 DNA. A D gene is named only where the DNA matches it firmly. Clone sizes are given selectively: once, few, many, or a class where the clone is expanded.

NA | TRBJ1-2 | NA | TRBV6-5 | CASRGRLWTYGYTF | TGTGCCAGCAGGGGGAGGTTATGGACTTATGGCTACACCTTC
NA | TRBJ2-7 | TRBD2 | TRBV5-6 | CASNSVTRLAGAYEQYF | TGTGCCAGCAATTCGGTAACCCGACTAGCGGGAGCCTACGAGCAGTACTTC
NA | TRBJ1-4 | NA | TRBV4-1 | CASSPYKTTNEKLFF | TGCGCCAGCAGTCCTTACAAGACAACTAATGAAAAACTGTTTTTT
NA | TRBJ2-1 | NA | TRBV10-3 | CAISEAYRGHSGRTNEQFF | TGTGCCATCAGTGAGGCATACAGGGGGCATAGCGGGAGGACGAATGAGCAGTTCTTC
NA | TRBJ2-5 | NA | TRBV6-5 | CASSYKFFQETQYF | TGTGCCAGCAGTTACAAGTTTTTCCAAGAGACCCAGTACTTC
NA | TRBJ2-1 | NA | TRBV12-5 | CAVGGRTSNEQFF | TGTGCCGTCGGGGGTCGTACAAGCAATGAGCAGTTCTTC
NA | TRBJ2-2 | NA | TRBV29-1 | CSVVGLSNTGELFF | TGCAGCGTTGTAGGACTCTCGAACACCGGGGAGCTGTTTTTT
NA | TRBJ2-2 | TRBD2 | TRBV7-3 | CASSLTSGSNTGELFF | TGTGCCAGCAGCTTAACTAGCGGGTCGAACACCGGGGAGCTGTTTTTT
once | TRBJ2-7 | NA | TRBV19 | CASSIGTLSSYEQYF | TGTGCCAGTAGTATAGGGACCCTCAGCTCCTACGAGCAGTACTTC
once | TRBJ2-5 | TRBD1 | TRBV2 | CASSVQGTGAETQYF | TGTGCCAGCAGTGTACAGGGGACAGGGGCGGAGACCCAGTACTTC
NA | TRBJ2-5 | NA | TRBV9 | CASSESSTPETQYF | TGTGCCAGCAGCGAGAGTTCGACCCCAGAGACCCAGTACTTC
NA | TRBJ2-7 | TRBD1 | TRBV29-1 | CSVTGGANSEQYF | TGCAGCGTTACAGGGGGCGCGAATTCCGAGCAGTACTTC
NA | TRBJ2-4 | TRBD1 | TRBV2 | CASRGDREIQYF | TGTGCCAGCAGGGGGGACAGGGAGATTCAGTACTTC
NA | TRBJ1-6 | NA | TRBV23-1 | CASSPPPFGRSPLHF | TGCGCCAGCAGCCCGCCCCCTTTCGGGCGATCACCCCTCCACTTT
NA | TRBJ2-5 | TRBD2 | TRBV5-6 | CASRREGLRETQYF | TGTGCCAGCAGAAGGGAGGGTTTACGAGAGACCCAGTACTTC
NA | TRBJ2-3 | NA | TRBV6-1 | CASSEAGRNPDTQYF | TGTGCCAGCAGTGAAGCTGGGCGGAACCCAGATACGCAGTATTTT
NA | TRBJ2-2 | NA | TRBV5-4 | CASSYRTGTGELFF | TGTGCCAGCAGCTATCGGACGGGCACCGGGGAGCTGTTTTTT
NA | TRBJ2-3 | TRBD2 | TRBV5-1 | CASSYLSGSTDTQYF | TGCGCCAGCAGCTACCTTAGCGGGAGTACAGATACGCAGTATTTT
NA | TRBJ1-5 | NA | TRBV3-1/TRBV3-2 | CASSQGHGLYQPQHF | TGTGCCAGCAGCCAAGGCCATGGGCTTTATCAGCCCCAGCATTTT
once | TRBJ1-2 | NA | TRBV18 | CASSPLRGGYTF | TGTGCCAGCTCACCACTCAGGGGTGGCTACACCTTC
NA | TRBJ1-5 | TRBD1 | TRBV6-5 | CASSSLDRDGQPQHF | TGTGCCAGCAGTTCCCTGGACAGGGATGGGCAGCCCCAGCATTTT
once | TRBJ2-7 | NA | TRBV19 | CASSMSGGFYEQYF | TGTGCCAGTAGTATGTCGGGGGGCTTCTACGAGCAGTACTTC
NA | TRBJ1-2 | TRBD1 | TRBV5-1 | CASSLNRDRPGYTF | TGCGCCAGCAGCTTAAACCGGGACAGGCCTGGCTACACCTTC
NA | TRBJ2-1 | NA | TRBV5-8 | CASNPADGGRNEQFF | TGTGCCAGCAACCCGGCCGACGGAGGACGTAATGAGCAGTTCTTC
NA | TRBJ1-3 | NA | TRBV3-1/TRBV3-2 | CASQRVAGAMLGNTIYF | TGTGCCAGTCAAAGGGTTGCAGGGGCAATGTTAGGAAACACCATATATTTT
NA | TRBJ2-1 | NA | TRBV28 | CASSWGRNEQFF | TGTGCCAGCAGTTGGGGGCGGAATGAGCAGTTCTTC
NA | TRBJ2-1 | NA | TRBV7-8 | CASSLQGNEQFF | TGTGCCAGCAGCTTACAGGGGAATGAGCAGTTCTTC
NA | TRBJ2-3 | TRBD1 | TRBV14 | CASSQEWGQGADTQYF | TGTGCCAGCAGCCAAGAATGGGGACAGGGGGCAGATACGCAGTATTTT
NA | TRBJ1-1 | TRBD1 | TRBV6-5 | CASRRTGTTEAFF | TGTGCCAGCAGGAGGACAGGGACGACTGAAGCTTTCTTT
NA | TRBJ1-1 | NA | TRBV3-1/TRBV3-2 | CASSNAGTENTEAFF | TGTGCCAGCAGTAACGCCGGGACGGAGAACACTGAAGCTTTCTTT
NA | TRBJ2-7 | TRBD2 | TRBV4-2 | CASSHAGVAGANEQYF | TGTGCCAGCAGCCACGCCGGGGTAGCGGGAGCCAACGAGCAGTACTTC
NA | TRBJ2-3 | TRBD1 | TRBV9 | CASSGQGMDTQYF | TGTGCCAGCAGCGGACAGGGGATGGATACGCAGTATTTT
once | TRBJ2-7 | NA | TRBV7-8 | CASSLFGYEQYF | TGTGCCAGCAGCTTATTCGGCTACGAGCAGTACTTC
NA | TRBJ2-5 | NA | TRBV20-1 | CSASRTTKETQYF | TGCAGTGCTAGTCGGACTACCAAAGAGACCCAGTACTTC
NA | TRBJ1-4 | TRBD1 | TRBV7-2 | CASSRRRTGEGKLFF | TGTGCCAGCAGCCGCCGCCGGACAGGCGAAGGAAAACTGTTTTTT
NA | TRBJ2-7 | NA | TRBV6-6 | CASTLGKYEQYF | TGTGCCAGCACCCTAGGGAAGTACGAGCAGTACTTC